Listed below are T cell receptor beta chains from one sample, sequenced in a study of control samples from healthy donors and cancer patients. The table came from immunoSEQ multiplex PCR; TCRdb's copy has only in-frame clones and leaves some out. The sample holds under 150,000 clones, approximately 94% seen once. Sequenced: PBMCs. The receptors come from a man in his fifties with head and neck cancer. Both conserved end residues are part of each CDR3. A D gene is named only where the DNA matches it firmly.

D gene	J gene	V gene	CDR3 protein	CDR3 DNA
.	TRBJ2-7	TRBV25-1	CASSEGIGTQQYF	TGTGCCAGCAGTGAAGGTATAGGGACGCAGCAGTACTTC
.	TRBJ1-5	TRBV30	CAWSSDHNQPQHF	TGTGCCTGGAGTAGCGACCACAATCAGCCCCAGCATTTT
.	TRBJ2-2	TRBV7-9	CASSLAGSGELFF	TGTGCCAGCAGCTTAGCGGGTTCCGGGGAGCTGTTTTTT
TRBD2	TRBJ2-1	TRBV11-2	CASSPKRTSLDEQFF	TGTGCCAGCAGCCCAAAACGGACTAGCTTAGATGAGCAGTTCTTC
.	TRBJ2-5	TRBV12-3/TRBV12-4	CASSLWDSQYF	TGTGCCAGCAGTTTATGGGACTCCCAGTACTTC
TRBD1	TRBJ1-2	TRBV4-3	CASSQPDRQGRGGYTF	TGCGCCAGCAGCCAACCCGATCGACAGGGAAGAGGCGGCTACACCTTC
.	TRBJ2-5	TRBV7-2	CASSQGTGSGTQYF	TGTGCCAGCAGCCAGGGTACAGGGAGCGGGACCCAGTACTTC
TRBD1	TRBJ1-6	TRBV28	CASSPWGQGRPPLHF	TGTGCCAGCAGCCCCTGGGGACAGGGTCGGCCACCCCTCCACTTT
TRBD1	TRBJ2-3	TRBV20-1	CSASPRGRLDTQYF	TGCAGTGCTAGTCCCAGGGGGCGCTTAGATACGCAGTATTTT
.	TRBJ1-1	TRBV7-9	CASSLRRGRNTEAFF	TGTGCCAGCAGCTTACGCAGGGGTCGGAACACTGAAGCTTTCTTT
.	TRBJ2-3	TRBV3-1/TRBV3-2	CASSQEGTHTDTQYF	TGTGCCAGCAGCCAAGAAGGGACACACACAGATACGCAGTATTTT
.	TRBJ1-2	TRBV4-3	CASSQGQMALGYTF	TGCGCCAGCAGCCAAGGGCAGATGGCCCTTGGCTACACCTTC
TRBD1	TRBJ2-7	TRBV19	CASSPIGQGAYEQYF	TGTGCCAGTAGTCCCATCGGACAGGGCGCTTACGAGCAGTACTTC
.	TRBJ2-1	TRBV5-1	CASSLGDHGDEQFF	TGCGCCAGCAGCTTGGGGGACCACGGGGATGAGCAGTTCTTC
.	TRBJ1-2	TRBV5-1	CASSFGQSGPYGYTF	TGCGCCAGCAGCTTTGGTCAGTCTGGTCCCTATGGCTACACCTTC
.	TRBJ1-6	TRBV6-5	CASRGRGSYNSPLHF	TGTGCCAGCCGGGGGCGCGGGTCCTATAATTCACCCCTCCACTTT
.	TRBJ2-6	TRBV9	CASSVFWGGSGANVLTF	TGTGCCAGCAGCGTTTTTTGGGGAGGCTCTGGGGCCAACGTCCTGACTTTC
.	TRBJ2-5	TRBV25-1	CASSEYRQETQYF	TGTGCCAGCAGTGAATATCGGCAAGAGACCCAGTACTTC
.	TRBJ1-2	TRBV24-1	CATSVPGADGYTF	TGTGCCACCAGTGTACCGGGTGCGGATGGCTACACCTTC
TRBD1	TRBJ2-2	TRBV11-2	CASSLDLPGQGRRGGELFF	TGTGCCAGCAGCTTAGATCTTCCGGGACAGGGGCGTCGGGGCGGGGAGCTGTTTTTT
.	TRBJ1-6	TRBV7-2	CASSLPGNNSPLHF	TGTGCCAGCAGCTTACCCGGCAATAATTCACCCCTCCACTTT
.	TRBJ2-2	TRBV5-1	CASSALDPRDTGELFF	TGCGCCAGCAGCGCATTGGACCCGAGAGATACCGGGGAGCTGTTTTTT
.	TRBJ1-1	TRBV7-9	CASSPRVRDTEAFF	TGTGCCAGCAGCCCGAGGGTGAGGGACACTGAAGCTTTCTTT